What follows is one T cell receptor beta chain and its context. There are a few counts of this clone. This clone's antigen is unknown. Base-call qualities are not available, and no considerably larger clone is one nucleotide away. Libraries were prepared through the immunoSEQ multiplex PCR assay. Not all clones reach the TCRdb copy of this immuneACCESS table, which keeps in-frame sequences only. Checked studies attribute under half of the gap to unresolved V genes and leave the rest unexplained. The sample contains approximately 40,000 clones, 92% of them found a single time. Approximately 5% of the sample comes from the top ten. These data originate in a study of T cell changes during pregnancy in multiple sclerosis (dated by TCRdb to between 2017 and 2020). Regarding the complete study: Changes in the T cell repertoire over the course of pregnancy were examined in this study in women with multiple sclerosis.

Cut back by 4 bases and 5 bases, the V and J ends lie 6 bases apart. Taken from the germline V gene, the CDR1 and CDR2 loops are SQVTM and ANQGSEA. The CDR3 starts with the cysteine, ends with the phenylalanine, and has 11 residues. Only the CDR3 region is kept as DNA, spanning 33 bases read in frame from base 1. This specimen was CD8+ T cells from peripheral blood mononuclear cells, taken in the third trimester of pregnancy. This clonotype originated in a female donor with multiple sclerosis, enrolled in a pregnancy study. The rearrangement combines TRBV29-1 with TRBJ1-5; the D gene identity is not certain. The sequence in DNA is TGCAGCGTTGGGACTGATCAGCCCCAGCATTTT. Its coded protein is CSVGTDQPQHF.